A single sample gave rise to the 28 T cell receptor beta chains below, sequenced in a study of T-cell memory formation after mild COVID-19. A single record per CDR3 protein comes from TCRdb applying MiXCR to the 5' RACE reads. The sample lists around 310,000 distinct CDR3 sequences, roughly 15% seen once, with about a fifth in the top ten. Material: PBMCs or a T cell subset sorted from them (not recorded which). These TCRs come from a man between 18 and 35 years old who had mild COVID-19 (a few samples of this study predate the infection). Cell type and time point are not known.

The sample holds many counts of this clonotype. The chain has TRBV5-1 and TRBJ2-3, with 9 bases lining up with TRBD1. Trimming at V came to 1 base and at J to 0 bases, leaving 6 bases not matched to a gene. Germline V CDR1 and CDR2: SGHRS, YFSETQ. This CDR3 is built from 17 residues. CDR3 region: CASSLTAGTGSTDTQYF. In DNA, the CDR3 is TGCGCCAGCAGCTTGACCGCCGGGACAGGGAGCACAGATACGCAGTATTTT.

This clonotype came up a few times. At one end the junction does not follow the germline gene, possibly because of a read error. The V and J genes are TRBV4-2 and TRBJ1-1, with 7 bases matching TRBD1. Looked up from germline, CDR1 is LGHNA and CDR2 is YNFKEQ. The CDR3 contains 15 residues. In DNA, the CDR3 is TGTGCCAGCAGCCAAGGACAGGGAGTGAACACTGAAGCTTTATTT. Its translation is CASSQGQGVNTEALF.

The chain is built from TRBV5-6 and TRBJ2-7; TRBD2 might be the D (5 bases). This CDR3 is 14 amino acids long. Trimming removed 2 bases from V and 2 bases from J, with 11 bases in between. Germline lookup yields CDR1 SGHDT and CDR2 YYEEEE. CDR3 coding DNA: TGTGCCAGCAGCTTCATGCTAGCTCCCTACGAGCAGTACGTC. It specifies CASSFMLAPYEQYV.

The chain recombines TRBV15 with TRBJ1-6; weak D call: TRBD1 (5 bases). Germline lookup yields CDR1 LNHNV and CDR2 YYDKDF (reference sequence). The ends were cut back, 1 base at V and 10 bases at J, with 8 bases in the middle. This CDR3 contains 13 residues. The CDR3 region is CATSRGGLSPLHF. CDR3 nucleotide sequence: TGTGCCACCAGCAGAGGGGGGTTATCACCCCTCCACTTT.

The chain carries TRBV12-3 or TRBV12-4 and TRBJ2-7; tentative D call: TRBD1 (5 bases). The length of the CDR3 is 14 residues. V was clipped by 1 base and J by 3 bases, with 10 bases between them. CDR3 loop: CASSLDGRDYEQYF. CDR3 coding DNA: TGTGCCAGCAGTTTAGATGGCAGGGACTACGAGCAGTACTTC.

The chain joins TRBV5-1 to TRBJ1-5, with TRBD1 identical over 10 bases. With 5 bases clipped from V and 6 bases from J, the junction kept 5 bases outside the gene matches. Germline lookup yields CDR1 SGHRS and CDR2 YFSETQ. The CDR3 has 14 amino acids. The CDR3 protein is CASREGQGFQPQHF. CDR3 nucleotide sequence: TGCGCCAGCAGGGAGGGACAGGGGTTTCAGCCCCAGCATTTT.

This clonotype was detected many times. The CDR3, as DNA: TGTGCCAGCAGCCCAGAGGTCGGCACTGAAGCTTTCTTT. Protein product: CASSPEVGTEAFF. The J gene is TRBJ1-1, the V gene TRBV12-3 or TRBV12-4; D is unresolved. With 6 bases removed from V and 4 bases from J, the gap between germline ends came to 12 bases. This CDR3 comprises 13 residues.

This clonotype came up a few times. V gene TRBV7-3 combines with J gene TRBJ2-3; 8 nucleotides line up with TRBD2. V gave up 4 bases and J gave up 1 base; unmatched junction bases: 4. CDR1 SGHTA and CDR2 FQGTGA come from the germline V gene. The CDR3 is 15 residues long. The CDR3 nucleotides read TGTGCCAGCAGCTCGATCGGGGGGGGCACAGATACGCAGTATTTT. Translation: CASSSIGGGTDTQYF.

The chain has TRBV7-2 and TRBJ2-7; 9 positions match TRBD1. Germline CDR1 reads SGHTA; CDR2 reads FQGNSA. The CDR3 extends over 14 amino acids. The J segment lost 5 bases and the V segment lost 5 bases, leaving 7 bases of the junction unmatched. The CDR3 sequence: CASSARQGVDEQYF. The DNA for the CDR3 is TGTGCCAGCAGCGCCAGACAGGGGGTAGACGAGCAGTACTTC.

This clonotype was found a few times. V and J are TRBV15 and TRBJ2-5; D gene ambiguous. The CDR3 consists of 15 residues. V was trimmed by 3 bases and J by 5 bases, leaving 16 bases between them. Germline CDR1 reads LNHNV; CDR2 reads YYDKDF (reference sequence). CDR3 sequence reads: CATSRMIRDGETQYF. In nucleotides, the CDR3 is TGTGCCACCAGCAGGATGATCCGTGATGGGGAGACCCAGTACTTC.

This chain connects TRBV4-3 to TRBJ2-6; TRBD1 is a possible D gene (6 bases). The CDR3 consists of 20 residues. Germline V gene sequence: CDR1 LGHNA, CDR2 YSLEER. V shed 1 base and J shed 2 bases, with 21 bases lying between them. The CDR3: CASSQAWFWDTVTGANVLTF. The CDR3 region has the DNA TGCGCCAGCAGCCAAGCGTGGTTCTGGGACACCGTTACTGGGGCCAACGTCCTGACTTTC.

In its sample, this clonotype was seen a few times. This sequence joins TRBV6-6 and TRBJ2-2; the match to TRBD1 covers 7 bases. Per germline, CDR1 MNHNY and CDR2 SVGAGI (reference sequence). There are 10 residues in the CDR3. This chain's CDR3 is CVGGSGELFF. The CDR3 nucleotides read TGTGTAGGGGGCTCCGGGGAGCTGTTTTTT.

Ten or more counts support this clonotype. The genes are TRBV29-1 and TRBJ2-1; TRBD1 aligns across 9 bases. The CDR3 consists of 12 residues. Trimming cost V 7 bases and J 6 bases; bases outside gene matches: 4. In germline, CDR1 is SQVTM, CDR2 ANQGSEA. The CDR3 DNA follows: TGCAGCGCAAACAGGGGGCGCAATGAGCAGTTCTTC. Translated, it gives CSANRGRNEQFF.

This clonotype appeared a single time. The chain has TRBV7-2 and TRBJ1-5, with 7 bases lining up with TRBD1. The ends lost 4 bases at V and 1 base at J; junction bases unmatched: 4. The CDR3 has 15 residues. Germline CDR1 reads SGHTA; CDR2 reads FQGNSA. Here the CDR3 DNA reads TGTGCCAGCAGCTCGCAGGGGGTGAGCAATCAGCCCCAGCATTTT. Translated, it gives CASSSQGVSNQPQHF.

The chain is built from TRBV29-1 and TRBJ2-3, with TRBD1 identical over 9 bases. Trimming removed 5 bases from V and 3 bases from J; junction bases left unmatched: 3. The length of the CDR3 is 13 residues. Germline V gives CDR1 SQVTM, CDR2 ANQGSEA. The CDR3 DNA follows: TGCAGCGTTTTCGGACAGGGGACAGATACGCAGTATTTT. Residues: CSVFGQGTDTQYF.

This clonotype was counted a few times. The rearrangement links TRBV2 to TRBJ2-7; TRBD2 is a possible D gene (5 bases). This CDR3 has 13 amino acids. Germline CDR1 SNHLY, CDR2 FYNNEI. V lost 7 bases to trimming and J lost 1 base, with 11 bases between them. The CDR3 nucleotides read TGTGCCAGCACCCCACTAGGGTCCTACGAGCAGTACTTC. Protein product: CASTPLGSYEQYF.

The chain has TRBV7-3 and TRBJ2-5, with TRBD2 matching over 7 bases. CDR3 length equals 13 residues. With V trimmed by 6 bases and J by 5 bases, 6 bases remained unmatched. The germline CDR1 and CDR2 sequences are SGHTA and FQGTGA. The CDR3: CASRFAGEETQYF. DNA for the CDR3: TGTGCCAGCAGGTTCGCGGGGGAGGAGACCCAGTACTTC.

This clonotype was counted at least ten times. The chain links TRBV7-2 to TRBJ2-4; the D is unclear. Germline V CDR1 and CDR2: SGHTA, FQGNSA. The CDR3 runs 14 residues. V was shortened by 6 bases and J by 0 bases, with 9 bases between the two germline ends. CDR3 protein: CASSPALAKNIQYF. CDR3 DNA sequence: TGTGCCAGCAGTCCCGCTTTAGCCAAAAACATTCAGTACTTC.

This chain joins TRBV30 and TRBJ2-3; D gene uncertain. CDR1 is GTSNPN, CDR2 SVGIG, per germline (reference sequence). The V and J ends lost 1 base and 2 bases respectively, with 16 bases between them. This CDR3 contains 16 residues. CDR3 nucleotide sequence: TGTGCCTGGAGTGGAATCTCCCGATCAACCACAGATACGCAGTATTTT. Its translation is CAWSGISRSTTDTQYF.

This clonotype was seen more than once but under ten times. This chain joins TRBV4-3 and TRBJ1-5; D ambiguous. Trimming removed 4 bases from V and 0 bases from J, with 10 bases in between. The germline CDR1 and CDR2 sequences are LGHNA and YSLEER. CDR3 size: 15 residues. The CDR3: CASSPKHTSNQPQHF. DNA for the CDR3: TGCGCCAGCAGCCCTAAACATACTAGCAATCAGCCCCAGCATTTT.

The V and J genes are TRBV4-1 and TRBJ1-1; D is unclear. V was trimmed by 4 bases and J by 2 bases, leaving 17 bases between them. Germline V CDR1 and CDR2: MGHRA, YSYEKL. The length of the CDR3 is 16 residues. The CDR3 spells CASSPPSHYINTEAFF. DNA of the CDR3: TGCGCCAGCAGCCCCCCCTCCCACTACATAAACACTGAAGCTTTCTTT.

The chain is built from TRBV4-2 and TRBJ1-5; D not resolved. The CDR3 covers 15 residues. In germline, CDR1 is LGHNA, CDR2 YNFKEQ. Trimming cost V 4 bases and J 2 bases, with 12 bases left between them. The DNA of the CDR3 is TGTGCCAGCAGCCCAAGACTCGGGGGCAATCAGCCCCAGCATTTT. Translating it yields CASSPRLGGNQPQHF.

The V and J genes are TRBV5-4 and TRBJ2-3; 8 bases agree with TRBD2. The CDR3 has 16 amino acids. V trimming: 0 bases; J trimming: 0 bases; junction bases outside the gene matches: 3. Germline V gene sequence: CDR1 SGHNT, CDR2 YYREEE (reference sequence). The CDR3 is CASSLALAGSTDTQYF. The CDR3 region has the DNA TGTGCCAGCAGCTTGGCCCTAGCGGGTAGCACAGATACGCAGTATTTT.

This clonotype was detected only a few times. The chain carries TRBV4-1 and TRBJ2-3, with D uncertain. Per germline, CDR1 MGHRA and CDR2 YSYEKL. The ends were cut back, 4 bases at V and 7 bases at J, with 9 bases in the middle. The CDR3 contains 12 residues. The CDR3: CASSRVGNTQYF. In DNA, the CDR3 is TGCGCCAGCAGCCGTGTGGGAAATACGCAGTATTTT.

A few counts support this clonotype. V is TRBV28 and J is TRBJ1-3; D unclear. V dropped 3 bases and J dropped 10 bases, with 19 bases sitting between them. CDR1 and CDR2 from the germline V gene are MDHEN and SYDVKM. This CDR3 has 15 residues. Here the CDR3 reads CASSFGNSLKDTIYF. The CDR3 nucleotides read TGTGCCAGCAGTTTCGGGAACAGCCTAAAGGATACCATATATTTT. The variable domain in full, with the rest retrieved from reference TRBV28 and TRBJ1-3, is DVKVTQSSRYLVKRTGEKVFLECVQDMDHENMFWYRQDPGLGLRLIYFSYDVKMKEKGDIPEGYSVSREKKERFSLILESASTNQTSMYLCASSFGNSLKDTIYFGEGSWLTVV.

This clonotype was detected a few times. This rearrangement joins TRBV7-2 to TRBJ2-7; D gene unclear. Per the germline V gene, CDR1 is SGHTA and CDR2 is FQGNSA. The CDR3 is 13 residues long. V was clipped by 5 bases and J by 5 bases, with 13 bases between them. CDR3 protein: CASSPLTVNEQYF. CDR3 in DNA: TGTGCCAGCAGCCCACTAACAGTCAACGAGCAGTACTTC.

This clonotype was recorded a few times. The chain combines TRBV11-2 with TRBJ1-6; no clear D gene. V was cut by 0 bases and J by 3 bases, with 9 bases left in between. The CDR3 contains 16 residues. Germline assignment: CDR1 SGHAT and CDR2 FQNNGV. The CDR3 spells CASSLDQVFYNSPLHF. CDR3 nucleotides: TGTGCCAGCAGCTTAGATCAAGTGTTCTATAATTCACCCCTCCACTTT. Supplemented by reference TRBV11-2 and TRBJ1-6, the full variable domain reads EAGVAQSPRYKIIEKRQSVAFWCNPISGHATLYWYQQILGQGPKLLIQFQNNGVVDDSQLPKDRFSAERLKGVDSTLKIQPAKLEDSAVYLCASSLDQVFYNSPLHFGNGTRLTVT.

The V and J genes are TRBV20-1 and TRBJ2-7; 7 bases agree with TRBD1. Looked up from germline, CDR1 is DFQATT and CDR2 is SNEGSKA (reference sequence). V dropped 6 bases and J dropped 1; count of bases not matched to a gene: 6. This CDR3 contains 13 residues. The DNA for the CDR3 is TGCAGTGCCTCCCGGGACAGTTCCTACGAGCAGTACTTC. Translation gives CSASRDSSYEQYF.